The next 8 T cell receptor beta chains were all read from a single sample in a study of blood T cells in healthy people across ages. Sample-barcoded 5' priming and a J-beta primer mix drove a second PCR of 7 to 11 cycles. TCRdb fed the 5' RACE reads into MiXCR, producing one record per CDR3 protein. The sample consists of 1.5 million to 1.8 million distinct CDR3 sequences, 35% to 45% of them appearing once. The sample comprised blood. All receptors derive from a woman aged 18 to 35 in good health.

The CDR3 coding sequence is TGTGCCAGCAGCGTGCCGGGGCGGAGCAGAGTTAGCTATGGCTACACCTTC. Translation: CASSVPGRSRVSYGYTF. The gene calls are TRBV5-4 and TRBJ1-2, with D maybe TRBD1 (5 bases). This CDR3 comprises 17 residues. CDR1 and CDR2 (germline): SGHNT, YYREEE (reference sequence). The V end was cut by 4 bases, the J end by 4 bases, with 23 bases between.

This chain connects TRBV11-2 to TRBJ2-7; TRBD2 agrees at 7 bases. CDR3 length: 15 amino acids. V dropped 0 bases and J dropped 3; count of bases not matched to a gene: 5. The germline gives CDR1 SGHAT, CDR2 FQNNGV. The CDR3 DNA is TGTGCCAGCAGCTTAGACTCGGGGGGAGGCTACGAGCAGTACTTC. Its protein is CASSLDSGGGYEQYF.

This clonotype has only a few counts. The rearrangement links TRBV12-3 or TRBV12-4 to TRBJ2-7; perhaps TRBD1 as D (6 bases). The V gene lost 6 bases and the J gene lost 3 bases, with 21 bases spanning the gap. The CDR3 runs to 16 residues. For the CDR3, the DNA is TGTGCCAGCAGCCTCTGGGACACAGGACGCAACTACGAGCAGTACTTC. The encoded protein is CASSLWDTGRNYEQYF.

This clonotype has just a few counts. V gene TRBV9 combines with J gene TRBJ2-5; D is possibly TRBD2 (6 bases). The V gene lost 0 bases and the J gene lost 5 bases, with 14 bases spanning the gap. This CDR3 is 15 amino acids long. The germline V gene encodes CDR1 SGDLS and CDR2 YYNGEE. The CDR3 bases are TGTGCCAGCAGCGTAGGGGCCCGACTAGATGAGACCCAGTACTTC. Translating gives CASSVGARLDETQYF.

This clonotype is large (0.1 to 1%) in the sample. V usage is TRBV28 and J usage is TRBJ1-4, with TRBD1 identical over 8 bases. J gave up 0 bases and V 4 bases, and 13 bases lay outside the gene matches. Germline CDR1 MDHEN, CDR2 SYDVKM. The CDR3 extends over 19 amino acids. In nucleotides, the CDR3 is TGTGCCAGCAGTTACCCAACGGGACAGGAACTCGCAACTAATGAAAAACTGTTTTTT. Translated: CASSYPTGQELATNEKLFF.

The chain combines TRBV27 with TRBJ2-1, with 8 bases matching TRBD2. V lost 5 bases, J lost 6 bases, and 12 bases stayed unmatched. This CDR3 region has 16 residues. Germline V gene sequence: CDR1 MNHEY, CDR2 SMNVEV (reference sequence). The CDR3 coding sequence is TGTGCCAGCAGTCCCCTGGGTAGCGGGGTAGGCAATGAGCAGTTCTTC. It specifies CASSPLGSGVGNEQFF.

This clonotype was detected only a few times. The chain is built from TRBV29-1 and TRBJ2-7; 9 bases match TRBD1. V shed 4 bases, J shed 0 bases, and the junction held 4 bases outside the gene matches. This CDR3 has 14 amino acids. The V gene's germline CDR1 is SQVTM and CDR2 ANQGSEA. For the CDR3, the DNA is TGCAGCGTTGGGGACAGGGCGTTCTCCTACGAGCAGTACTTC. Translated, it gives CSVGDRAFSYEQYF.

This chain joins TRBV6-2 or TRBV6-3 and TRBJ2-3; a possible D gene is TRBD2 (6 bases). This CDR3 has 15 residues. V lost 2 bases to trimming and J lost 6 bases, with 15 bases between them. Germline V gene data show CDR1 as MNHEY and CDR2 as SVGEGT. CDR3 amino acids: CASSYGGSRRDTQYF. The DNA for the CDR3 is TGTGCCAGCAGTTACGGGGGGAGTCGGCGGGATACGCAGTATTTT.